Included here is one TCR beta chain sequence, with context. The specificity of this receptor is unknown. Note that gene names and germline sequences for this receptor are mouse ones. The DNA ends 1 residue before the CDR3 does, and the rest of the CDR3 is filled in from the germline J gene. The source of the sample is a study of tissue T cells after allogeneic stem cell transplantation (dated by TCRdb to between 2020 and 2023). As for the study more broadly: The study profiled TCR beta repertoires across many tissues from research autopsies of patients with and without GVHD, plus mouse models of GVHD. The human part of the study was a prospective observational study with no blinding and no randomization.

Libraries were prepared through the immunoSEQ multiplex PCR assay. Adaptive Biotechnologies performed TCRbeta CDR3 sequencing at survey depth and reported CDR3 sequences, V/J genes, productive frequency, and template counts. TCR beta CDR3 regions were amplified from genomic DNA instead of RNA. Concerning the study's data processing: Jensen-Shannon divergence was used to quantify pairwise repertoire overlap between tissues, with a value of 1 meaning complete divergence and a value of 0 meaning identical repertoires. Tissues were clustered by single-linkage agglomerative hierarchical clustering of pairwise JSD values, and the clustering results were displayed as dendrograms. All patient samples were analyzed with GLIPH2 using simulation_depth 1000, kmer_min_depth 3 and cdr3_length_cutoff 8, and only groups containing more than two unique CDR3s were kept. A standardized tissue-overlap score was generated by extrapolating Jaccard GLIPH-group overlap across patients to a standard repertoire size of 1000 clones. Associations of diversity with clinical or experimental variables used linear mixed-effect models with tissue fixed effects and individual random effects. TCRdb took over this immuneACCESS table, retaining in-frame rearrangements with V and J assigned. Such tables are incomplete; in checked studies, under half of the missing clones stem from an unresolved V gene, and the remainder is unexplained. That table supplies the V and J calls and clone size; D and trimming were determined from the DNA. The sample table holds nearly 50,000 clones, of which around 73% were seen once. The ten largest make up 0.7% of the sample.

What the authors observed across the whole study: Within patients, how anatomically similar tissues were was a major factor shaping TCR repertoire composition, regardless of disease or transplant status. A small and clinically heterogeneous patient cohort was studied, and sampling depth was acknowledged as a limitation. Only a few T cell clones appeared in more than one patient, yet motif-based clustering showed tissue-specific repertoire signatures that were shared between patients. In both patients and mice, T cells from blood and spleen picked up only a limited part of the TCR repertoire that was detected in tissues. The study did not establish which tissue TCRs were alloreactive or antigen-specific, and some clones may have been host cells that persisted.

The germline ends are 6 bases apart after V is trimmed by 0 bases and J by 2 bases. Taken from the germline V gene, the CDR1 and CDR2 loops are GKSSPN and SITVG. The CDR3 holds 13 amino acids from the cysteine to the phenylalanine. The DNA shown is the part of the CDR3 that was read: 36 bases, in frame from base 1. The sample consisted of sorted cells pooled from one or two spleens. The chain joins TRBV31 to TRBJ2-5; the D gene is tentatively TRBD1 or TRBD2, each matching 6 bases. This receptor was obtained from a pool of C57BL/6 mice in good health. CDR3 region: CAWSLGAQDTQYF. Incomplete CDR3 DNA: TGTGCCTGGAGTCTGGGGGCCCAAGACACCCAGTAC.